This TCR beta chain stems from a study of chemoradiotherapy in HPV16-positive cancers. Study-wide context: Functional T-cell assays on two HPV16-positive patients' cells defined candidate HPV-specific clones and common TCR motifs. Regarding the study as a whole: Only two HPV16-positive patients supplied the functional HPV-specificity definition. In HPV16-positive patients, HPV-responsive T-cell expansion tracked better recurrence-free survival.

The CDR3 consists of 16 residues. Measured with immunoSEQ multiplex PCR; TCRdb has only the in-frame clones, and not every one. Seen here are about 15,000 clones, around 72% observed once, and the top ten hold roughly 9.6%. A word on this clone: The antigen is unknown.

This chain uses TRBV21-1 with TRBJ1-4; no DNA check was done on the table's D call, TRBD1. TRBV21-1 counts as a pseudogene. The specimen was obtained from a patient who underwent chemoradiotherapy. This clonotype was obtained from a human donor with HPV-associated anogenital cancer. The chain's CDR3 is CASSNCIRRGRGKLFF. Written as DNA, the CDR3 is TGTGCCAGCAGCAATTGCATCAGGAGGGGGCGAGGAAAACTGTTTTTT.